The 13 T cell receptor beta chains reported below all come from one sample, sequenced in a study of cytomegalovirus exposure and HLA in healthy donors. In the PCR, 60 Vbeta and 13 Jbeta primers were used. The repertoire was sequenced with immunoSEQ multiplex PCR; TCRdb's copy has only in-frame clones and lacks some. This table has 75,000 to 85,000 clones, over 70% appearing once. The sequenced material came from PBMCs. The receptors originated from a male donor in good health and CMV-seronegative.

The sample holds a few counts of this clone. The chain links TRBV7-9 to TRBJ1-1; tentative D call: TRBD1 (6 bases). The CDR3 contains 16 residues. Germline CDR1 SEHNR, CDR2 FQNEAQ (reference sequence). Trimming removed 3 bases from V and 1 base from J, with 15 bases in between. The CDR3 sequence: CASSFPETGSNTEAFF. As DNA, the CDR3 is TGTGCCAGCAGCTTCCCCGAAACAGGGTCGAACACTGAAGCTTTCTTT.

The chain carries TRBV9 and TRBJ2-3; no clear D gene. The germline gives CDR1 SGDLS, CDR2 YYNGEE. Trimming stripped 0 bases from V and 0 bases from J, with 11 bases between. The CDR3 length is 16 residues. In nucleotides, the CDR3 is TGTGCCAGCAGCGTAGGGTCAGCGATTAGCACAGATACGCAGTATTTT. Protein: CASSVGSAISTDTQYF.

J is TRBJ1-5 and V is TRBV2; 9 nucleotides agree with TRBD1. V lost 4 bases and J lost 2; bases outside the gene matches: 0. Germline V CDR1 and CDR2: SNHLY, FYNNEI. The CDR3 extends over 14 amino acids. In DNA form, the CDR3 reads TGTGCCAGCAGTGGGACAGGGGGCAATCAGCCCCAGCATTTT. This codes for CASSGTGGNQPQHF.

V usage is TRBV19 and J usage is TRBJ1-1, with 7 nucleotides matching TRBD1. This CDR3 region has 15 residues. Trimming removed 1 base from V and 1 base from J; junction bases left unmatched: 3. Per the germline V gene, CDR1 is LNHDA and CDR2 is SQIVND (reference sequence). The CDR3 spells CASSIARDRNTEAFF. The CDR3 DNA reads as TGTGCCAGTAGTATAGCCCGGGACAGGAACACTGAAGCTTTCTTT.

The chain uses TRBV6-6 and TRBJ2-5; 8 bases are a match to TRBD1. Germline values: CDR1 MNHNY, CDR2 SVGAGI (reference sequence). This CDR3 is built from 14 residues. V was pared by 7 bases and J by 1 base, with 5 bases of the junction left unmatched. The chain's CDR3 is CASIQGQGQETQYF. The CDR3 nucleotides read TGTGCCAGCATCCAAGGACAGGGCCAAGAGACCCAGTACTTC.

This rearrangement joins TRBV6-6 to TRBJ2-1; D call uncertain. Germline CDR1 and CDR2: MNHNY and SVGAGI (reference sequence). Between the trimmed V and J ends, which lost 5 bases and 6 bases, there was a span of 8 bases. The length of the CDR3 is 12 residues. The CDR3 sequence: CASSGSTNEQFF. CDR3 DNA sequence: TGTGCCAGCAGTGGCAGTACCAATGAGCAGTTCTTC.

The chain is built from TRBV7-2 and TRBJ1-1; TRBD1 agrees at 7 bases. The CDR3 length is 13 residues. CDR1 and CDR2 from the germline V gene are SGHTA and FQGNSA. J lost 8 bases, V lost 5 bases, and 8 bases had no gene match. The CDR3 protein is CASSRDRVGEAFF. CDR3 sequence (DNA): TGTGCCAGCAGCCGTGACAGGGTTGGGGAAGCTTTCTTT.

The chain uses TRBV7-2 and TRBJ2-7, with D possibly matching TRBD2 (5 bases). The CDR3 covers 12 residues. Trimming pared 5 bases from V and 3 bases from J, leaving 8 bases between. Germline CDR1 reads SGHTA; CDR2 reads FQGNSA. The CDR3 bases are TGTGCCAGCAGCCGGGGATACTACGAGCAGTACTTC. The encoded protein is CASSRGYYEQYF.

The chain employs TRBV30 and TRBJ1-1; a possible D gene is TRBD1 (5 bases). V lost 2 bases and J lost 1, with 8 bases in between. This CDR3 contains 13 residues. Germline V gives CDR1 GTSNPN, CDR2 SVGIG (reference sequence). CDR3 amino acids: CAWSLGGNTEAFF. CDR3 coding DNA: TGTGCCTGGAGTTTGGGGGGGAACACTGAAGCTTTCTTT.

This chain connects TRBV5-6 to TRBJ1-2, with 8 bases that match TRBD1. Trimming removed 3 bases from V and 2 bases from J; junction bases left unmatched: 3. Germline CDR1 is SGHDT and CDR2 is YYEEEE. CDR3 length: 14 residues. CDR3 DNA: TGTGCCAGCAGCTCTGGACAGGGCAACTATGGCTACACCTTC. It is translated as CASSSGQGNYGYTF.

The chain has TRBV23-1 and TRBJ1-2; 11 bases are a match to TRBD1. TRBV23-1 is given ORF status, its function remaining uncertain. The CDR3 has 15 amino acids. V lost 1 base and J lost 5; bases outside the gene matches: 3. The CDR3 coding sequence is TGCGCCAGCAGTCAATGGGGACAGGGGGGTTATGGCTACACCTTC. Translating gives CASSQWGQGGYGYTF.

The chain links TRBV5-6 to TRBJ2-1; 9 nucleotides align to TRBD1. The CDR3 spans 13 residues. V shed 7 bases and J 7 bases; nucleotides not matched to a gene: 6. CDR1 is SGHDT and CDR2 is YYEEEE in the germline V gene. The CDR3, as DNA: TGTGCCAGCGGGGGACAGGGACTTAATGAGCAGTTCTTC. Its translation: CASGGQGLNEQFF.

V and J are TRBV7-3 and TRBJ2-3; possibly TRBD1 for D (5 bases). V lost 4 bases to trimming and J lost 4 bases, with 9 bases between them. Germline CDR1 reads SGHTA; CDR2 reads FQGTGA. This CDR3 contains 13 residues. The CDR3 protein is CASSYDSPDTQYF. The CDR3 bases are TGTGCCAGCAGCTATGACAGCCCAGATACGCAGTATTTT.